A single sample is the source of the 25 T cell receptor beta chains below, sequenced in a study of CD8 T cells in ankylosing spondylitis. Notes on the study in general: What seemed typical of ankylosing spondylitis blood was a TCR beta motif built from roughly eight highly homologous variants.

No antigens are known for them. TCRdb re-analysed the 5' RACE reads in MiXCR, keeping a single row per CDR3 protein. The sample has 300,000 to 400,000 distinct CDR3 sequences; around 24% are singletons. What was sequenced was blood, either unsorted or a sorted T cell fraction (not recorded which). The receptor source for this set is a male donor with ankylosing spondylitis.

This clonotype was picked up a small number of times. The chain employs TRBV4-2 and TRBJ2-7, with D unclear. Trimming shortened V by 0 bases and J by 6 bases, and 12 bases separated the two germline ends. The CDR3 extends over 14 amino acids. Per the germline V gene, CDR1 is LGHNA and CDR2 is YNFKEQ. The CDR3 nucleotides read TGTGCCAGCAGCCAAGATGGGCTAGTCGGCGAGCAGTACTTC. Its protein is CASSQDGLVGEQYF.

This sequence joins TRBV7-8 and TRBJ2-7; a weak D match, TRBD2 (5 bases). Trimming removed 3 bases at V and 2 bases at J, with 17 bases between. This CDR3 is 16 amino acids long. Germline V gives CDR1 SGHVS, CDR2 FQNEAQ. The DNA for the CDR3 is TGTGCCAGCAGCTTTCCCGGACTCGGCGCAACCTACGAGCAGTACTTC. This translates into CASSFPGLGATYEQYF.

This clonotype was found many times. This chain uses TRBV19 with TRBJ2-2; D remains ambiguous. Per germline, CDR1 LNHDA and CDR2 SQIVND (reference sequence). CDR3 size: 13 residues. The germline V and J ends were trimmed by 3 bases and 3 bases, with 5 bases remaining between them. Here the CDR3 reads CASSIQYTGELFF. Here the CDR3 DNA reads TGTGCCAGTAGTATCCAGTACACCGGGGAGCTGTTTTTT.

This chain connects TRBV5-1 to TRBJ2-6; no firm D call. V was clipped by 0 bases and J by 0 bases, with 4 bases between them. The germline CDR1 and CDR2 sequences are SGHRS and YFSETQ. This CDR3 is 15 amino acids long. CDR3 loop: CASSLDFSGANVLTF. The CDR3 region has the DNA TGCGCCAGCAGCTTGGACTTCTCTGGGGCCAACGTCCTGACTTTC.

CDR3 sequence reads: CASSWPVHGYTF. The DNA of the CDR3 is TGTGCCAGCAGTTGGCCGGTGCATGGCTACACCTTC. This chain joins TRBV6-2 or TRBV6-3 and TRBJ1-2; unclear D gene. In germline, CDR1 is MNHEY, CDR2 SVGEGT. The length of the CDR3 is 12 residues. Trimming removed 4 bases at V and 6 bases at J, with 9 bases between.

This clonotype appeared a few times. The chain employs TRBV20-1 and TRBJ1-1, with a possible D match to TRBD1 (5 bases). The V end was cut by 3 bases, the J end by 2 bases, with 16 bases between. Per germline, CDR1 DFQATT and CDR2 SNEGSKA (reference sequence). The CDR3 contains 15 residues. CDR3 nucleotides: TGCAGTGCTAGGGGAGGGCCCGGGACTAACACTGAAGCTTTCTTT. Translating gives CSARGGPGTNTEAFF.

V gene TRBV20-1 combines with J gene TRBJ1-2; the D gene is possibly TRBD1 (6 bases). This CDR3 region has 13 residues. Trimming stripped 2 bases from V and 8 bases from J, with 15 bases between. Germline V gives CDR1 DFQATT, CDR2 SNEGSKA (reference sequence). For the CDR3, the DNA is TGCAGTGCTAGAATATACAGGGCACGAGGCTACACCTTC. It specifies CSARIYRARGYTF.

This clonotype was observed a few times. V usage is TRBV10-3 and J usage is TRBJ2-1; D perhaps matches TRBD1 (5 bases). Trimming took off 10 bases at V and 5 bases at J, with 15 bases between the two ends. Per germline, CDR1 ENHRY and CDR2 SYGVKD. This CDR3 has 13 amino acids. Here the CDR3 reads CATDQGANNEQFF. CDR3 DNA sequence: TGTGCCACCGATCAAGGGGCAAACAATGAGCAGTTCTTC.

This chain uses TRBV3-1 with TRBJ2-7; 10 bases line up with TRBD2. This CDR3 contains 16 residues. Germline V gene lookup returns CDR1 LGHDT and CDR2 YNNKEL (reference sequence). V was clipped by 4 bases and J by 5 bases; unmatched bases: 11. As DNA, the CDR3 is TGTGCCAGCAGCCGACTAGCGGGCTTCTCAGGCCACGAGCAGTACTTC. This codes for CASSRLAGFSGHEQYF.

In its sample, this clonotype was seen a few times. The V call is TRBV5-4, the J call TRBJ2-7; TRBD1 agrees at 11 bases. The CDR3 length is 14 residues. Germline V gene sequence: CDR1 SGHNT, CDR2 YYREEE (reference sequence). Unmatched junction bases numbered 3, after V lost 4 bases and J lost 3 bases. The CDR3 protein is CASSADRGLYEQYF. DNA for the CDR3: TGTGCCAGCAGCGCGGACAGGGGGCTCTACGAGCAGTACTTC.

This clonotype has more than one count but fewer than ten. The gene calls are TRBV5-1 and TRBJ2-3; 10 bases map to TRBD1. Germline CDR1 and CDR2: SGHRS and YFSETQ. The CDR3 extends over 16 amino acids. Trimming at V came to 0 bases and at J to 4 bases, leaving 5 bases not matched to a gene. The CDR3 coding sequence is TGCGCCAGCAGCTTGGAAGGACAGGGGGTCCCAGATACGCAGTATTTT. It codes for CASSLEGQGVPDTQYF.

The chain recombines TRBV11-1 with TRBJ2-7, with D maybe TRBD1 (6 bases). Germline values: CDR1 SGHAT, CDR2 FQDESV (reference sequence). The CDR3 has 15 residues. Trimming left V 5 bases short and J 3 bases short, with 17 bases between. The CDR3 loop reads CASSPTDSPNYEQYF. The CDR3 coding sequence is TGTGCCAGCAGCCCAACGGACAGTCCAAACTACGAGCAGTACTTC.

The chain joins TRBV12-5 to TRBJ2-7; 8 positions agree with TRBD2. CDR1 and CDR2 (germline): LGHNT, FRNRAP. Trimming cost V 1 base and J 3 bases; bases outside gene matches: 5. There are 15 residues in the CDR3. This CDR3 is CASGLGTSRHYEQYF. CDR3 DNA sequence: TGTGCTAGTGGTTTGGGGACTAGCAGACACTACGAGCAGTACTTC.

This clonotype has a handful of counts. The chain recombines TRBV6-2 or TRBV6-3 with TRBJ2-5; D not certain. Germline V lookup: CDR1 MNHEY, CDR2 SVGEGT. V lost 1 base to trimming and J lost 0 bases, with 3 bases between them. This CDR3 region has 13 residues. This CDR3 reads CASSYLYQETQYF. The CDR3 bases are TGTGCCAGCAGTTACTTGTACCAAGAGACCCAGTACTTC.

This sequence joins TRBV7-9 and TRBJ2-5; no reliable D call. Trimming cost V 3 bases and J 2 bases, with 7 bases left between them. The CDR3 covers 13 residues. CDR1 SEHNR and CDR2 FQNEAQ come from the germline V gene (reference sequence). CDR3 nucleotide sequence: TGTGCCAGCAGCTTCTTCTGGCAAGAGACCCAGTACTTC. Translating it yields CASSFFWQETQYF.

This clonotype turned up a few times. J is TRBJ2-7 and V is TRBV4-1; 7 positions agree with TRBD2. The CDR3 totals 14 residues. The V gene end was trimmed by 4 bases and the J gene end by 3 bases; junction bases not matched to a gene: 6. The germline CDR1 and CDR2 sequences are MGHRA and YSYEKL. The CDR3 protein is CASSRSRGSYEQYF. The CDR3 coding sequence is TGCGCCAGCAGCCGATCCCGCGGGAGCTACGAGCAGTACTTC.

CDR3 nucleotides: TGCGCCAGCAGCGTCCGGGACAGCAATTCACCCCTCCACTTT. Translation gives CASSVRDSNSPLHF. This chain joins TRBV5-1 and TRBJ1-6; 7 bases match TRBD1. This CDR3 has 14 residues. The germline V gene encodes CDR1 SGHRS and CDR2 YFSETQ. Trimming took 4 bases from V and 7 from J; bases not matched to a gene: 5.

The chain combines TRBV21-1 with TRBJ2-5. TRBV21-1 is a listed pseudogene. This CDR3 is built from 12 residues. In nucleotides, the CDR3 is TGTGCCACCAACAGGACCCAAGAGACCCAGTACTTC. The encoded protein is CATNRTQETQYF.

This clonotype was seen repeatedly, ten times or more. This rearrangement joins TRBV20-1 to TRBJ1-2; 8 bases agree with TRBD1. Looked up from germline, CDR1 is DFQATT and CDR2 is SNEGSKA (reference sequence). With V trimmed by 3 bases and J by 5 bases, 8 bases remained unmatched. This CDR3 has 14 residues. The CDR3 is CSASKDRGGYGYTF. The CDR3 nucleotides read TGCAGTGCTAGTAAAGACAGGGGTGGGTATGGCTACACCTTC.

There are many counts of this clonotype. In DNA, the CDR3 is TGTGCCAGCAGCGTAGACGGCTCCTACAATGAGCAGTTCTTC. This encodes CASSVDGSYNEQFF. The chain couples TRBV9 to TRBJ2-1; D unresolved. The CDR3 covers 14 residues. V was clipped by 0 bases and J by 0 bases, with 4 bases between them. Germline V gives CDR1 SGDLS, CDR2 YYNGEE.

The chain carries TRBV2 and TRBJ2-7; 7 bases agree with TRBD2. The CDR3 consists of 13 residues. Looked up from germline, CDR1 is SNHLY and CDR2 is FYNNEI. With 11 bases clipped from V and 2 bases from J, the junction kept 9 bases outside the gene matches. The CDR3 nucleotides read TGTGCCGGTGGGGGGGTGATGGCCTACGAGCAGTACTTC. Its protein product is CAGGGVMAYEQYF.

The chain joins TRBV5-1 to TRBJ2-1; a weak D match, TRBD1 (6 bases). Trimming removed 4 bases from V and 3 bases from J, with 14 bases in between. The CDR3 contains 15 residues. In germline, CDR1 is SGHRS, CDR2 YFSETQ. The CDR3 DNA is TGCGCCAGCAGCCGTGGCCAGGGGAACTACAATGAGCAGTTCTTC. Residues: CASSRGQGNYNEQFF.

This clonotype was observed a few times. The chain links TRBV12-3 or TRBV12-4 to TRBJ2-7; TRBD1 is a possible D gene (6 bases). The CDR3 sequence is 15 residues long. V gave up 5 bases and J gave up 1 base, with 15 bases separating them. The CDR3 DNA is TGTGCCAGCAGTCCAGACAGGACGCCATCCTACGAGCAGTACTTC. Translation: CASSPDRTPSYEQYF.

This clonotype was recorded a few times. This chain links TRBV6-2 or TRBV6-3 with TRBJ2-1, with 12 bases identical to TRBD2. CDR3 length: 15 amino acids. CDR1 is MNHEY and CDR2 is SVGEGT in the germline V gene. V was pared by 7 bases and J by 6 bases, with 7 bases of the junction left unmatched. As DNA, the CDR3 is TGTGCCAGCACTCTAGCGGGAGGGTTTGCCAATGAGCAGTTCTTC. This sequence encodes CASTLAGGFANEQFF.

The chain carries TRBV12-3 or TRBV12-4 and TRBJ2-7, with D perhaps TRBD2 (5 bases). V lost 10 bases and J lost 4, with 20 bases in between. The length of the CDR3 is 14 residues. CDR3 bases: TGTGCCACGAGAGAAGCGGCCGAGGGTTACGAGCAGTACTTC. This translates into CATREAAEGYEQYF.